The rows below give T cell receptor beta chains drawn from one sample of a study of CD8 T cell repertoires and HIV-1 epitope variants. Their antigens are not known. Measured with immunoSEQ multiplex PCR; TCRdb has only the in-frame clones, and not every one. The sample consists of 5,100 or so clones, approximately 66% of them appearing once. The sequenced sample was cultured CD8+ T cells derived from PBMCs. These receptor sequences come from a male donor with HIV. Each CDR3 is given with its conserved first and last residue. The D gene is left open where the match is weak. Clone size appears in some rows only: once, few, many, or a class for an expanded clone.

j_gene,abundance,len,d_gene,v_gene,CDR3aa,CDR3nt
TRBJ2-6,-,19,TRBD1,TRBV27,CASSLFGQGATGGANVLTF,TGTGCCAGCAGTTTATTTGGACAGGGGGCGACTGGTGGGGCCAACGTCCTGACTTTC
TRBJ2-1,once,16,TRBD2,TRBV19,CASSMGGRAVYNEQFF,TGTGCCAGTAGTATGGGCGGGAGGGCCGTGTACAATGAGCAGTTCTTC
TRBJ2-1,-,15,TRBD1,TRBV7-6,CASSPPTGVYNEQFF,TGTGCCAGCAGCCCCCCGACAGGGGTCTACAATGAGCAGTTCTTC
TRBJ2-7,-,16,TRBD1,TRBV28,CASRSGQGAEYYEQYF,TGTGCCAGCCGTTCGGGACAGGGAGCCGAATATTACGAGCAGTACTTC
TRBJ1-5,-,14,-,TRBV7-3,CASSRDGGNQPQHF,TGTGCCAGCAGTAGGGACGGGGGGAATCAGCCCCAGCATTTT
TRBJ2-3,-,14,-,TRBV28,CASSLLGGMDTQYF,TGTGCCAGCAGTTTATTGGGGGGAATGGATACGCAGTATTTT
TRBJ2-7,-,15,TRBD2,TRBV5-1,CASSVMASGSYEQYF,TGCGCCAGCAGTGTGATGGCTAGCGGCTCCTACGAGCAGTACTTC
TRBJ2-1,few,15,TRBD2,TRBV29-1,CSVRQLAGVGNEQFF,TGCAGCGTTCGTCAACTAGCGGGAGTGGGCAATGAGCAGTTCTTC
TRBJ2-3,-,12,-,TRBV7-9,CASSFSTDTQYF,TGTGCCAGCAGCTTTAGCACAGATACGCAGTATTTT
TRBJ1-2,once,15,-,TRBV14,CASSQGEGAFYGYTF,TGTGCCAGCAGCCAGGGGGAAGGTGCCTTCTATGGCTACACCTTC
TRBJ1-1,-,14,-,TRBV2,CASSEASGGRGAFF,TGTGCCAGCAGTGAAGCCTCCGGGGGTAGGGGAGCTTTCTTT
TRBJ1-3,-,15,-,TRBV6-1,CASSEESRSGNTIYF,TGTGCCAGCAGTGAAGAGTCGCGCTCTGGAAACACCATATATTTT
TRBJ2-2,-,15,-,TRBV4-3,CASSQDRGFPGELFF,TGCGCCAGCAGCCAAGATCGGGGATTCCCCGGGGAGCTGTTTTTT
TRBJ1-6,-,15,TRBD1,TRBV14,CASSQTTGANSPLHF,TGTGCCAGCAGCCAAACGACAGGGGCGAATTCACCCCTCCACTTT
TRBJ2-7,-,15,TRBD1,TRBV27,CASSVGQGSSYEQYF,TGTGCCAGCAGTGTGGGACAGGGAAGCTCCTACGAGCAGTACTTC
TRBJ2-1,-,15,-,TRBV28,CASSFFGTSYNEQFF,TGTGCCAGCAGTTTCTTTGGGACTTCATACAATGAGCAGTTCTTC
TRBJ2-1,-,14,TRBD1,TRBV4-1,CASSPSDRPHEQFF,TGCGCCAGCAGCCCGTCGGACAGGCCCCATGAGCAGTTCTTC
TRBJ1-3,few,15,TRBD1,TRBV9,CASSVATGVADTIYF,TGTGCCAGCAGCGTAGCTACAGGGGTGGCTGACACCATATATTTT
TRBJ2-7,-,12,-,TRBV28,CASSLSTYEQYF,TGTGCCAGCAGTTTATCAACGTACGAGCAGTACTTC
TRBJ1-6,few,13,-,TRBV13,CASSFSTPGPLHF,TGTGCCAGCAGCTTTAGTACCCCAGGACCACTCCACTTT
TRBJ2-1,-,15,-,TRBV18,CASSRGQNLYNEQFF,TGTGCCAGCTCACGAGGACAGAATTTATACAATGAGCAGTTCTTC
TRBJ2-2,-,17,TRBD2,TRBV9,CASSVGSGGAATGELFF,TGTGCCAGCAGCGTAGGTAGCGGGGGGGCCGCCACCGGGGAGCTGTTTTTT
TRBJ1-4,-,15,-,TRBV4-3,CASSQDGRSNEKLFF,TGCGCCAGCAGCCAAGATGGACGGTCTAATGAAAAACTGTTTTTT
TRBJ1-2,-,17,-,TRBV15,CATSSAPGPIANYGYTF,TGTGCCACCAGCAGCGCTCCGGGACCGATAGCTAACTATGGCTACACCTTC
TRBJ1-2,few,14,TRBD1,TRBV27,CASSQGGNDYGYTF,TGTGCCAGCAGCCAGGGGGGTAACGACTATGGCTACACCTTC
TRBJ2-7,-,13,TRBD1,TRBV5-6,CASSLGQGHEQYF,TGTGCCAGCAGCTTGGGACAGGGGCACGAGCAGTACTTC
TRBJ1-3,-,15,-,TRBV5-5,CASSLYEGLGNTIYF,TGTGCCAGCAGCTTATACGAGGGCCTTGGAAACACCATATATTTT
TRBJ1-2,once,10,-,TRBV6-4,CASSSRLTTF,TGTGCCAGCAGTTCGCGGTTGACAACCTTC
TRBJ2-3,-,15,-,TRBV9,CASSVTRGTADTQYF,TGTGCCAGCAGCGTAACCAGGGGAACAGCAGATACGCAGTATTTT
TRBJ2-3,-,17,TRBD2,TRBV4-2,CASSTRTSGGSTDTQYF,TGTGCCAGCAGCACCAGGACTAGCGGGGGAAGCACAGATACGCAGTATTTT
TRBJ1-1,-,15,-,TRBV6-5,CASRNFEGAGTEAFF,TGTGCCAGCAGAAACTTCGAAGGAGCGGGCACTGAAGCTTTCTTT
TRBJ2-2,few,17,-,TRBV1,CTSSQGSGGQDTGELFF,TGCACCAGCAGCCAAGGTTCGGGGGGGCAGGACACCGGGGAGCTGTTTTTT
TRBJ2-1,-,18,TRBD2,TRBV4-3,CASSQAQPGGATYNEQFF,TGCGCCAGCAGCCAAGCCCAGCCCGGGGGGGCTACCTACAATGAGCAGTTCTTC
TRBJ1-6,-,14,-,TRBV4-2,CASSHREANSPLHF,TGTGCCAGCAGCCACAGGGAGGCCAATTCACCCCTCCACTTT
TRBJ1-6,-,15,-,TRBV30,CAWSEYEGVYSPLHF,TGTGCCTGGAGTGAGTATGAAGGGGTCTATTCACCCCTCCACTTT
TRBJ2-7,-,16,-,TRBV28,CASSLSQGTLSYEQYF,TGTGCCAGCAGTTTATCACAGGGAACCCTCTCCTACGAGCAGTACTTC
TRBJ2-2,-,14,-,TRBV7-9,CASSTGQNTGELFF,TGTGCCAGCAGCACGGGACAGAACACCGGGGAGCTGTTTTTT
TRBJ1-3,medium-sized,15,TRBD1,TRBV13,CASSPDRDGRNTIYF,TGTGCCAGCAGCCCTGACAGGGACGGGCGAAACACCATATATTTT